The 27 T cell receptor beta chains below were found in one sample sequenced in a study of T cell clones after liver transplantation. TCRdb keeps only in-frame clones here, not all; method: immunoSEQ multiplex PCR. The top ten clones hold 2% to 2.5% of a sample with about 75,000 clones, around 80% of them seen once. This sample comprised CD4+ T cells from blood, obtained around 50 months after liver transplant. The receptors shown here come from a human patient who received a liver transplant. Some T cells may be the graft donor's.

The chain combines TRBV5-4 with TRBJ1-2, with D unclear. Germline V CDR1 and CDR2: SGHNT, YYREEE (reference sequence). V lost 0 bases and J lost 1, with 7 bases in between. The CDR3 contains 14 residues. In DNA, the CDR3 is TGTGCCAGCAGCTTGGTTGGAGATAACTATGGCTACACCTTC. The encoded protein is CASSLVGDNYGYTF.

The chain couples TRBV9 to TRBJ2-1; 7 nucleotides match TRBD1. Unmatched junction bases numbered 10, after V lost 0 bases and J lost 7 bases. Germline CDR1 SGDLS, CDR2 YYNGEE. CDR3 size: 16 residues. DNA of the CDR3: TGTGCCAGCAGCGTAGAAGTAGGGGGCGGCCATAATGAGCAGTTCTTC. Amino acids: CASSVEVGGGHNEQFF.

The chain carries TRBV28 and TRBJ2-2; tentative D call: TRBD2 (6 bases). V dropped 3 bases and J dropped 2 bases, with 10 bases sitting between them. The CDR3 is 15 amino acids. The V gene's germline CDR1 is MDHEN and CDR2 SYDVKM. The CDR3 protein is CASSLGGINTGELFF. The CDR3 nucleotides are TGTGCCAGCAGTTTGGGCGGGATCAACACCGGGGAGCTGTTTTTT.

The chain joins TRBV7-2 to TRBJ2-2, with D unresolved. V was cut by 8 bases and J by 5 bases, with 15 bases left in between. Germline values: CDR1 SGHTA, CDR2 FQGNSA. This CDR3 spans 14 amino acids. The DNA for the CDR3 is TGTGCCAGCGCCATTTCTGTGGGAACCGGGGAGCTGTTTTTT. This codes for CASAISVGTGELFF.

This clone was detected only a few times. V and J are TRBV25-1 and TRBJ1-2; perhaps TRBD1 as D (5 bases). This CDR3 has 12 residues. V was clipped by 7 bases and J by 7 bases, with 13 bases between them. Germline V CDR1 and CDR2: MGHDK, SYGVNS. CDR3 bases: TGTGCCAGCAAGGGAGGGGAATCTGGCTACACCTTC. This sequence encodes CASKGGESGYTF.

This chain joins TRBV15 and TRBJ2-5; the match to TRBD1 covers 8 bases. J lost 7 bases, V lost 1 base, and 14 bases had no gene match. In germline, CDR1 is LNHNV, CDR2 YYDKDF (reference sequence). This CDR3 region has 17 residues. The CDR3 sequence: CATSRANRGVNLGTQYF. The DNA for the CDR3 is TGTGCCACCAGCAGAGCTAACAGGGGGGTTAACTTAGGGACCCAGTACTTC.

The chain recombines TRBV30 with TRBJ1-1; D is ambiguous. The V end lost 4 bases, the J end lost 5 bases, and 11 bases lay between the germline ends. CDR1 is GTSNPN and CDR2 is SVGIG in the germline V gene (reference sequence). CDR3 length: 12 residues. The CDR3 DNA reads TGTGCCTGGATTAGGCAGATGACTGAAGCTTTCTTT. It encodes CAWIRQMTEAFF.

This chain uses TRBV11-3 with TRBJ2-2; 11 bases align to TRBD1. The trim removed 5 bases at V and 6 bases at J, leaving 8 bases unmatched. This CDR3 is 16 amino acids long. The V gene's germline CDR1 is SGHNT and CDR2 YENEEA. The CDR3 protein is CASSRDRGTGAGELFF. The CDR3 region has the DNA TGTGCCAGCAGCAGGGACAGGGGGACGGGCGCCGGGGAGCTGTTTTTT.

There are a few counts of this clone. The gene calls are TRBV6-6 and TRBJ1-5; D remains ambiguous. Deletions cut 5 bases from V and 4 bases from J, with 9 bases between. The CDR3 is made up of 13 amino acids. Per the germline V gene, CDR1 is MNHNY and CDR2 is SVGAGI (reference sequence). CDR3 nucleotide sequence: TGTGCCAGCAGTCCGGACTGGAATCAGCCCCAGCATTTT. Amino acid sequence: CASSPDWNQPQHF.

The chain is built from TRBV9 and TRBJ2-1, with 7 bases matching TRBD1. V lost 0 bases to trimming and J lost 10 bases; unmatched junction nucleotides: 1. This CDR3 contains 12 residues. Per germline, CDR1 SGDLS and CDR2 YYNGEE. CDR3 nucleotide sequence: TGTGCCAGCAGCGTAGTGGGACAGGAGCAGTTCTTC. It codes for CASSVVGQEQFF.

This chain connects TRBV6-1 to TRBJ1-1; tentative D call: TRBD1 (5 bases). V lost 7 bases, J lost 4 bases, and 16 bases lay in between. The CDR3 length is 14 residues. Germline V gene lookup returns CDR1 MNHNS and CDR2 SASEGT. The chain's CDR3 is CASIWTIQGTEAFF. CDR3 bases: TGTGCCAGCATTTGGACCATTCAGGGCACTGAAGCTTTCTTT.

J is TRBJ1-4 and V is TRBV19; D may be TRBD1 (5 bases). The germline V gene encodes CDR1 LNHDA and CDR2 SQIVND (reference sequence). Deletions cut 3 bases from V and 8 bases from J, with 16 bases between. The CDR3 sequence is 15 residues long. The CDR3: CASSIRQGSLEKLFF. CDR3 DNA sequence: TGTGCCAGTAGTATTCGTCAGGGATCCTTGGAAAAACTGTTTTTT.

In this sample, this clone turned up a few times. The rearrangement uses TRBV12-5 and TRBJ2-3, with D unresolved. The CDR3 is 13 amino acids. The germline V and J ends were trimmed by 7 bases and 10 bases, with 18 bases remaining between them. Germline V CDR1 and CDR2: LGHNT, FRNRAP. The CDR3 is CASAPSVNWAQYF. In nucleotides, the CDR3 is TGTGCTAGTGCCCCTTCTGTGAATTGGGCGCAGTATTTT.

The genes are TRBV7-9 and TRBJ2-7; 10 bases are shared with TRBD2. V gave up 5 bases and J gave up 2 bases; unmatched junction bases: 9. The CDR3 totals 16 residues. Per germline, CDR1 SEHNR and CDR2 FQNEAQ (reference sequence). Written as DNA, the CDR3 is TGTGCCAGCAGCCTGAAGAGGACTAGCGGAGCCTACGAGCAGTACTTC. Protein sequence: CASSLKRTSGAYEQYF.

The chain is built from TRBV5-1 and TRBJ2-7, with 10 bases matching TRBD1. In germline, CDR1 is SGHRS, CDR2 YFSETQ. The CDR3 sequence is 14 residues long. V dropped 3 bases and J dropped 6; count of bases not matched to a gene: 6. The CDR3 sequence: CASSSGQGNREQYF. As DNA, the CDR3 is TGCGCCAGCAGCTCGGGACAGGGGAATCGCGAGCAGTACTTC. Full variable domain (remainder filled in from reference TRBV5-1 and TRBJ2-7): KAGVTQTPRYLIKTRGQQVTLSCSPISGHRSVSWYQQTPGQGLQFLFEYFSETQRNKGNFPGRFSGRQFSNSRSEMNVSTLELGDSALYLCASSSGQGNREQYFGPGTRLTVT.

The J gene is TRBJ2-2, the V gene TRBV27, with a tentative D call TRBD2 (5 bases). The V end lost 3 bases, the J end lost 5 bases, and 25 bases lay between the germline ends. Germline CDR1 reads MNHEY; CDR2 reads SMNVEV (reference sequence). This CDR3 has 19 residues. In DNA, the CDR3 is TGTGCCAGCAGTTTCGAACCCATTCGGACGGCTGGAGGTACCGGGGAGCTGTTTTTT. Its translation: CASSFEPIRTAGGTGELFF.

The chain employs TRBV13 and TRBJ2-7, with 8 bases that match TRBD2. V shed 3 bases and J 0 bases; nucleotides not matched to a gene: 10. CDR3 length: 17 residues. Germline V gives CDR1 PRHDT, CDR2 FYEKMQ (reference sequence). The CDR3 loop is CASSFSLGAGVSYEQYF. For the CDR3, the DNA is TGTGCCAGCAGCTTTTCTCTTGGAGCGGGGGTCTCCTACGAGCAGTACTTC.

The CDR3 nucleotides read TGTGCCAGCAGCCATGACTCAACTGGCTACACCTTC. Protein sequence: CASSHDSTGYTF. This chain joins TRBV7-9 and TRBJ1-2, with D hard to call. With 5 bases removed from V and 7 bases from J, the gap between germline ends came to 11 bases. The CDR3 loop spans 12 amino acids. The germline V gene has CDR1 SEHNR and CDR2 FQNEAQ (reference sequence).

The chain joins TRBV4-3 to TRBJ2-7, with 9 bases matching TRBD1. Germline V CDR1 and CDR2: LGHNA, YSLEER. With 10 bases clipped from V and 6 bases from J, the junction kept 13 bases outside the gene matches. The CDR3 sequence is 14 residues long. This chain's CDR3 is CAITLGQGMSEQYF. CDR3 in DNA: TGCGCCATCACCCTGGGACAGGGCATGTCCGAGCAGTACTTC.

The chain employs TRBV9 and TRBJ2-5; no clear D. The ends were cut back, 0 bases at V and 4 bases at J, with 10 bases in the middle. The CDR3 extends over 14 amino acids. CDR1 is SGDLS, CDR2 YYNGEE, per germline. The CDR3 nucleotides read TGTGCCAGCAGCGTAGAGGGATCCAGAGAGACCCAGTACTTC. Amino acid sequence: CASSVEGSRETQYF. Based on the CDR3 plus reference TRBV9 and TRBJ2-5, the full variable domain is DSGVTQTPKHLITATGQRVTLRCSPRSGDLSVYWYQQSLDQGLQFLIQYYNGEERAKGNILERFSAQQFPDLHSELNLSSLELGDSALYFCASSVEGSRETQYFGPGTRLLVL.

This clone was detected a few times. The CDR3 region is CASRGDTGELFF. The CDR3 coding sequence is TGTGCCTCCCGCGGGGACACCGGGGAGCTGTTTTTT. The V call is TRBV10-3, the J call TRBJ2-2; perhaps TRBD2 as D (6 bases). This CDR3 spans 12 amino acids. V lost 11 bases and J 3 bases, leaving 10 bases between the germline ends. CDR1 ENHRY and CDR2 SYGVKD come from the germline V gene.

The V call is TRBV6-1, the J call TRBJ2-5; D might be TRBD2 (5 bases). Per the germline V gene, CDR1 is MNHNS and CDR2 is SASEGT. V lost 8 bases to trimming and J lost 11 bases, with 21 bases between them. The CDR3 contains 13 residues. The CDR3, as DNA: TGTGCCAGCGTCAAAACTAGGGCGGATAGACAGTACTTC. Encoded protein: CASVKTRADRQYF.

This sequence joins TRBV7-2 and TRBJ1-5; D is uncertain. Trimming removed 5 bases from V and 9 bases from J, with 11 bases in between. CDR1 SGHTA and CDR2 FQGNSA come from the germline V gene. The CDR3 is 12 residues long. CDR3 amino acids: CASSAYGRPQHF. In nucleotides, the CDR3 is TGTGCCAGCAGCGCATACGGGCGGCCCCAGCATTTT. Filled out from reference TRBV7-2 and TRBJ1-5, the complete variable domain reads GAGVSQSPSNKVTEKGKDVELRCDPISGHTALYWYRQSLGQGLEFLIYFQGNSAPDKSGLPSDRFSAERTGGSVSTLTIQRTQQEDSAVYLCASSAYGRPQHFGDGTRLSIL.

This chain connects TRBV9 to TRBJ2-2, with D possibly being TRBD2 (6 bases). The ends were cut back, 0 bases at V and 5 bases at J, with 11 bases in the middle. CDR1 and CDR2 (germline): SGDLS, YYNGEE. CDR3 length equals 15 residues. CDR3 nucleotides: TGTGCCAGCAGCGTAGAGTTGGCGGGAACCGGGGAGCTGTTTTTT. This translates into CASSVELAGTGELFF.

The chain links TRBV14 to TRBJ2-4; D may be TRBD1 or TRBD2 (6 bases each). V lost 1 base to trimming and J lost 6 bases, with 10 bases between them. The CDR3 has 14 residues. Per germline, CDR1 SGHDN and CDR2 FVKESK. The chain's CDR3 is CASSQAGAGNIQYF. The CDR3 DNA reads TGTGCCAGCAGCCAAGCGGGGGCGGGAAACATTCAGTACTTC.

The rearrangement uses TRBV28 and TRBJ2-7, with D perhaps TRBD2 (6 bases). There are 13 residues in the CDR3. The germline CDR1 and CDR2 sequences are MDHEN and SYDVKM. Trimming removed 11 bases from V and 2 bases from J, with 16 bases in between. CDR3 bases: TGTGCCTGCGGTAGCGGAGCCCCCTACGAGCAGTACTTC. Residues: CACGSGAPYEQYF.

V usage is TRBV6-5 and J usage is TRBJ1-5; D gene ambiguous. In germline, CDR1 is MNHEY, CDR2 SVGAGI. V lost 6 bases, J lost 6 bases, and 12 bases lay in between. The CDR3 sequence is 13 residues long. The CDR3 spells CASRLLITQPQHF. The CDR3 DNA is TGTGCCAGCAGACTTCTAATAACTCAGCCCCAGCATTTT.